A single sample is the source of the 12 T cell receptor beta chains below, sequenced in a study of T-cell reconstitution after alpha-beta-depleted transplantation in children. Molecular barcoding with unique molecular identifiers was used for the TCRbeta library. TCRdb fed the PCR reads into MiXCR, producing one record per CDR3 protein. The sample records under 85,000 distinct CDR3 sequences, 15% to 20% being singletons. The source was PBMCs, mostly from graft donor cells, collected 360 days after TCRalphabeta/CD19-depleted stem cell transplant. The source of these receptors is a male patient between 2 and 10 years old who had a stem cell transplant for acute lymphoblastic leukemia, so the T cells may come from the graft donor.

In its sample, this clonotype was seen a few times. This chain joins TRBV5-5 and TRBJ2-2, with 12 bases aligning to TRBD2. V was pared by 4 bases and J by 2 bases, with 6 bases of the junction left unmatched. Germline CDR1 is SGHKS and CDR2 is YYEKEE (reference sequence). This CDR3 spans 17 amino acids. The CDR3 DNA follows: TGTGCCAGCAGCGCCCCGGGACTAGCGGGTAACACCGGGGAGCTGTTTTTT. This translates into CASSAPGLAGNTGELFF.

This clonotype was observed a few times. The CDR3 loop is CAISNREGETQYF. CDR3 DNA sequence: TGTGCCATCAGTAACAGGGAGGGAGAGACCCAGTACTTC. The chain links TRBV10-3 to TRBJ2-5; a weak D match, TRBD2 (7 bases). The CDR3 loop spans 13 amino acids. From germline, CDR1 is ENHRY and CDR2 SYGVKD. V lost 5 bases and J 4 bases, leaving 11 bases between the germline ends.

CDR3 sequence reads: CAISENRAVLNTGELFF. As DNA, the CDR3 is TGTGCCATCAGTGAGAACAGAGCGGTCCTCAACACCGGGGAGCTGTTTTTT. V is TRBV10-3 and J is TRBJ2-2, with D perhaps matching TRBD2 (5 bases). Trimming removed 2 bases at V and 2 bases at J, with 15 bases between. Germline CDR1 reads ENHRY; CDR2 reads SYGVKD. This CDR3 has 17 residues.

This clonotype was seen more than once but under ten times. The V call is TRBV12-3 or TRBV12-4, the J call TRBJ2-1; D is unresolved. V lost 8 bases, J lost 11 bases, and 13 bases lay in between. The CDR3 sequence is 11 residues long. CDR3 bases: TGTGCCAGCTCCCCTACAGTAAAGCAGTTCTTC. Translation gives CASSPTVKQFF.

The gene calls are TRBV29-1 and TRBJ1-2; TRBD1 might be the D (6 bases). Germline CDR1 SQVTM, CDR2 ANQGSEA. Trimming removed 6 bases from V and 3 bases from J, with 17 bases in between. CDR3 length equals 14 residues. The CDR3 protein is CSVRGAGDDYGYTF. For the CDR3, the DNA is TGCAGCGTCCGCGGGGCAGGGGACGACTATGGCTACACCTTC.

The chain carries TRBV4-2 and TRBJ2-7; D not certain. From germline, CDR1 is LGHNA and CDR2 YNFKEQ. This CDR3 spans 13 amino acids. Trimming shortened V by 3 bases and J by 2 bases, and 8 bases separated the two germline ends. The CDR3 sequence: CASSHGAPYEQYF. CDR3 sequence (DNA): TGTGCCAGCAGCCACGGAGCGCCCTACGAGCAGTACTTC.

This clonotype was found once. The genes are TRBV6-5 and TRBJ2-2; the match to TRBD2 covers 8 bases. Germline CDR1 is MNHEY and CDR2 is SVGAGI. This CDR3 region has 18 residues. The V and J ends lost 0 bases and 3 bases, in that order; junction bases with no gene match: 9. CDR3 in amino acids: CASSYSKPLAGYTGELFF. The CDR3 DNA is TGTGCCAGCAGTTACTCGAAACCTCTAGCGGGTTACACCGGGGAGCTGTTTTTT.

This clonotype turned up a few times. The V call is TRBV5-1, the J call TRBJ2-7; 12 bases align to TRBD1. The CDR3 totals 15 residues. V lost 4 bases, J lost 5 bases, and 7 bases stayed unmatched. In germline, CDR1 is SGHRS, CDR2 YFSETQ. The CDR3 DNA is TGCGCCAGCAGCCCCCGGGACAGGGGGCATGACGAGCAGTACTTC. Translated: CASSPRDRGHDEQYF. Drawing the rest from reference TRBV5-1 and TRBJ2-7, the complete variable domain is KAGVTQTPRYLIKTRGQQVTLSCSPISGHRSVSWYQQTPGQGLQFLFEYFSETQRNKGNFPGRFSGRQFSNSRSEMNVSTLELGDSALYLCASSPRDRGHDEQYFGPGTRLTVT.

The chain links TRBV7-2 to TRBJ2-2; 8 bases fit TRBD1. The germline CDR1 and CDR2 sequences are SGHTA and FQGNSA. There are 14 residues in the CDR3. The junction had 3 bases not matched to a gene; V was cut back by 5 bases and J by 4 bases. CDR3 residues: CASSRDRGTGELFF. The CDR3 DNA is TGTGCCAGCAGCCGTGACAGGGGCACCGGGGAGCTGTTTTTT.

This clonotype has just a few counts. V usage is TRBV5-4 and J usage is TRBJ2-7, with a possible D match to TRBD1 (6 bases). This CDR3 contains 16 residues. Trimming cost V 0 bases and J 2 bases, with 15 bases left between them. Germline V gives CDR1 SGHNT, CDR2 YYREEE (reference sequence). The CDR3 nucleotides are TGTGCCAGCAGCTTGGCCGGGACACGGAGGCCCTACGAGCAGTACTTC. Its protein is CASSLAGTRRPYEQYF.

This clonotype came up a few times. The chain carries TRBV12-3 or TRBV12-4 and TRBJ2-1; 15 bases match TRBD2. The junction had 10 bases not matched to a gene; V was cut back by 4 bases and J by 9 bases. This CDR3 contains 17 residues. The CDR3, as DNA: TGTGCCAGCAGTTCTAGGACTAGCGGGAGGGCCGGGGGTGAGCAGTTCTTC. Its translation is CASSSRTSGRAGGEQFF.

This clonotype occurred a few times. The genes are TRBV20-1 and TRBJ1-2; D possibly corresponds to TRBD1 (5 bases). Trimming took off 3 bases at V and 2 bases at J, with 10 bases between the two ends. Germline CDR1 and CDR2: DFQATT and SNEGSKA (reference sequence). CDR3 length: 13 amino acids. The DNA of the CDR3 is TGCAGTGCTAGTTCCCAGGGCAACTATGGCTACACCTTC. Protein: CSASSQGNYGYTF.